The entry below describes one T cell receptor beta chain. Antigen unknown. By quantitative 5'-RACE with molecular barcodes, the TCR beta libraries were made. TCRdb re-called the 5' RACE reads with MiXCR, one entry per CDR3 protein. The sample lists about 840,000 distinct CDR3 sequences; about 12% were seen once. With 5 bases removed from V and 0 bases from J, the gap between germline ends came to 14 bases. Looked up from germline, CDR1 is MNHNS and CDR2 is SASEGT. The CDR3 runs to 16 residues. The source of the sample is a study of CD8 T cells in ankylosing spondylitis. Study-wide points: In the blood and synovial fluid of reactive arthritis, some motif variants had been previously reported. Disease-linked clones, CD8+, were relatively rare in peripheral blood. Disease-linked clones reportedly concentrated significantly in matched ankylosing spondylitis synovial fluid. The study identified a TCR beta motif of several highly homologous variants that appeared characteristic of ankylosing spondylitis blood.

The chain carries TRBV6-1 and TRBJ1-3, with D unresolved. Sequenced sample: blood, either unsorted or a sorted T cell fraction (not recorded which). The sequence was collected from a male donor with ankylosing spondylitis. CDR3 sequence (DNA): TGTGCCAGCAGTACCCGGACGGACCCCTCTGGAAACACCATATATTTT. Translated: CASSTRTDPSGNTIYF.